The 20 T cell receptor beta chains reported below all come from one sample, sequenced in a study of blood T cell repertoires in COVID-19. Some clones are missing from TCRdb's copy, which holds only in-frame ones; the method was immunoSEQ multiplex PCR. The sample carries nearly 80,000 clones, roughly 80% recorded once. Source material: peripheral blood. The receptor set was obtained from a woman between 65 and 79 years old with acute or convalescent COVID-19.

The genes are TRBV5-1 and TRBJ2-5, with 7 bases fitting TRBD2. Germline V gives CDR1 SGHRS, CDR2 YFSETQ. The CDR3 consists of 14 residues. V shed 0 bases, J shed 2 bases, and the junction held 1 base outside the gene matches. This CDR3 is CASSLGGGQETQYF. CDR3 DNA: TGCGCCAGCAGCTTGGGCGGGGGACAAGAGACCCAGTACTTC.

This chain joins TRBV4-1 and TRBJ1-3; D is perhaps TRBD1 (6 bases). The V end was cut by 0 bases, the J end by 0 bases, with 21 bases between. The CDR3 sequence is 20 residues long. Looked up from germline, CDR1 is MGHRA and CDR2 is YSYEKL. The CDR3 spells CASSQDRGHPDLYSGNTIYF. Here the CDR3 DNA reads TGCGCCAGCAGCCAAGATCGGGGACATCCGGACCTTTACTCTGGAAACACCATATATTTT.

The rearrangement uses TRBV2 and TRBJ1-5, with 10 bases matching TRBD1. The CDR3 runs 14 residues. After removal of 6 bases from V and 6 bases from J, the junction contained 5 bases not matched to a gene. Per the germline V gene, CDR1 is SNHLY and CDR2 is FYNNEI. This CDR3 reads CASRGGQGIQPQHF. CDR3 coding DNA: TGTGCCAGCAGGGGGGGACAGGGGATTCAGCCCCAGCATTTT.

The J gene is TRBJ2-1, the V gene TRBV6-5, with D possibly being TRBD1 (5 bases). CDR3 length: 15 residues. Trimming shortened V by 6 bases and J by 0 bases, and 12 bases separated the two germline ends. Germline loops: CDR1 MNHEY, CDR2 SVGAGI. CDR3 in amino acids: CASRKSRGSYNEQFF. CDR3 bases: TGTGCCAGCAGGAAATCTAGGGGCTCCTACAATGAGCAGTTCTTC.

This chain connects TRBV29-1 to TRBJ1-5; possibly TRBD1 for D (6 bases). CDR3 length: 14 residues. In germline, CDR1 is SQVTM, CDR2 ANQGSEA. V was clipped by 3 bases and J by 6 bases, with 15 bases between them. CDR3 loop: CSVETGGAGQPQHF. The CDR3 DNA is TGCAGCGTTGAGACGGGGGGGGCCGGTCAGCCCCAGCATTTT.

The J gene is TRBJ1-2, the V gene TRBV6-1, with unresolved D. This CDR3 contains 12 residues. The V gene lost 0 bases and the J gene lost 5 bases, with 4 bases spanning the gap. The germline V gene encodes CDR1 MNHNS and CDR2 SASEGT. CDR3 in DNA: TGTGCCAGCAGTGAAGCTCAGTATGGCTACACCTTC. Amino acid sequence: CASSEAQYGYTF.

The chain is built from TRBV25-1 and TRBJ2-6; 8 bases are shared with TRBD2. CDR3 length: 16 amino acids. Trimming at V came to 7 bases and at J to 3 bases, leaving 8 bases not matched to a gene. Germline V lookup: CDR1 MGHDK, CDR2 SYGVNS. CDR3 nucleotides: TGTGCCAGCAACGGACCGGGGGGGTTTGGGGCCAACGTCCTGACTTTC. Translation gives CASNGPGGFGANVLTF.

The J gene is TRBJ2-7, the V gene TRBV25-1; TRBD1 agrees at 7 bases. The CDR3 spans 13 residues. Trimming took 6 bases from V and 2 from J; bases not matched to a gene: 4. Germline CDR1 reads MGHDK; CDR2 reads SYGVNS. The CDR3 nucleotides read TGTGCCAGCAGAGCAGGGGGTACCTACGAGCAGTACTTC. Its translation is CASRAGGTYEQYF.

The chain employs TRBV9 and TRBJ2-7; 15 positions match TRBD2. Germline CDR1 is SGDLS and CDR2 is YYNGEE. V gave up 3 bases and J gave up 3 bases; unmatched junction bases: 10. CDR3 length: 18 amino acids. The CDR3 nucleotides are TGTGCCAGCAGCGCTGGACTAGCGGGAGGGCAAGGGGTCTACGAGCAGTACTTC. Protein product: CASSAGLAGGQGVYEQYF. The entire variable domain, with the rest obtained from reference TRBV9 and TRBJ2-7, is as follows: DSGVTQTPKHLITATGQRVTLRCSPRSGDLSVYWYQQSLDQGLQFLIQYYNGEERAKGNILERFSAQQFPDLHSELNLSSLELGDSALYFCASSAGLAGGQGVYEQYFGPGTRLTVT.

This clone was seen a handful of times. V is TRBV7-3 and J is TRBJ2-1; the D gene is possibly TRBD2 (6 bases). Germline V CDR1 and CDR2: SGHTA, FQGTGA. Trimming stripped 4 bases from V and 7 bases from J, with 14 bases between. The CDR3 consists of 14 residues. The CDR3 nucleotides read TGTGCCAGCAGCTCCGGGCCCCGGGGGAATGAGCAGTTCTTC. It specifies CASSSGPRGNEQFF.

This rearrangement joins TRBV2 to TRBJ2-7, with D possibly being TRBD1 (5 bases). The CDR3 loop spans 15 amino acids. The V end was cut by 8 bases, the J end by 0 bases, with 17 bases between. Looked up from germline, CDR1 is SNHLY and CDR2 is FYNNEI. The CDR3 region is CASQGMSGTSYEQYF. CDR3 nucleotide sequence: TGTGCCAGCCAGGGCATGTCCGGAACCTCCTACGAGCAGTACTTC.

This clone has only one observation. The chain is built from TRBV7-6 and TRBJ2-2; 8 bases line up with TRBD2. V shed 1 base, J shed 1 base, and the junction held 2 bases outside the gene matches. The CDR3 length is 16 residues. CDR1 SGHVS and CDR2 FNYEAQ come from the germline V gene. CDR3 nucleotides: TGTGCCAGCAGCTTAGGACTAGCGAAGAACACCGGGGAGCTGTTTTTT. This encodes CASSLGLAKNTGELFF.

The gene calls are TRBV5-1 and TRBJ1-1, with D possibly TRBD1 on 5 matching bases. Trimming shortened V by 5 bases and J by 1 base, and 9 bases separated the two germline ends. The germline gives CDR1 SGHRS, CDR2 YFSETQ. The CDR3 contains 13 residues. For the CDR3, the DNA is TGCGCCAGCAGAGAACAGGCGAACACTGAAGCTTTCTTT. Translated: CASREQANTEAFF.

The chain couples TRBV6-5 to TRBJ2-2; 7 bases match TRBD1. Looked up from germline, CDR1 is MNHEY and CDR2 is SVGAGI. V gave up 5 bases and J gave up 7 bases; unmatched junction bases: 7. CDR3 length: 14 amino acids. CDR3 in amino acids: CASSTEGAYGELFF. CDR3 nucleotides: TGTGCCAGCAGTACTGAGGGGGCGTACGGGGAGCTGTTTTTT.

V is TRBV5-1 and J is TRBJ2-3; D unclear. Germline assignment: CDR1 SGHRS and CDR2 YFSETQ. V dropped 5 bases and J dropped 0 bases, with 10 bases sitting between them. This CDR3 is 14 amino acids long. The CDR3 loop reads CASRSLESTDTQYF. Here the CDR3 DNA reads TGCGCCAGCAGGTCCCTTGAGAGCACAGATACGCAGTATTTT.

The chain couples TRBV25-1 to TRBJ2-5, with no clear D. The CDR3 has 13 residues. V was cut by 8 bases and J by 3 bases, with 13 bases left in between. Germline-derived CDR1 and CDR2 are MGHDK and SYGVNS. This CDR3 reads CASAPFLEETQYF. The CDR3 bases are TGTGCCAGCGCACCCTTCTTAGAAGAGACCCAGTACTTC. Combining the CDR3 with reference TRBV25-1 and TRBJ2-5 gives the whole variable domain EADIYQTPRYLVIGTGKKITLECSQTMGHDKMYWYQQDPGMELHLIHYSYGVNSTEKGDLSSESTVSRIRTEHFPLTLESARPSHTSQYLCASAPFLEETQYFGPGTRLLVL.

The chain has TRBV7-9 and TRBJ2-2; D call uncertain. Germline V lookup: CDR1 SEHNR, CDR2 FQNEAQ (reference sequence). This CDR3 contains 14 residues. Trimming took 1 base from V and 1 from J, leaving 4 bases between them. The CDR3 spells CASSLGQNTGELFF. The CDR3, as DNA: TGTGCCAGCAGCTTAGGTCAGAACACCGGGGAGCTGTTTTTT.

Of note for this clone: The identical CDR3 is also encoded by other nucleotide sequences in the sample. The chain carries TRBV12-3 or TRBV12-4 and TRBJ1-6; no definite D call. Between the trimmed V and J ends, which lost 3 bases and 7 bases, there was a span of 7 bases. The CDR3 has 13 amino acids. The CDR3 loop is CASSLTGNSPLHF. Here the CDR3 DNA reads TGTGCCAGCAGTTTGACCGGGAATTCACCCCTCCACTTT.

This clone turned up a few times. The chain employs TRBV4-1 and TRBJ1-5; 10 nucleotides match TRBD1. The germline gives CDR1 MGHRA, CDR2 YSYEKL. J lost 4 bases, V lost 1 base, and 4 bases had no gene match. The CDR3 runs 16 residues. This CDR3 is CASSQGDRGWNQPQHF. CDR3 in DNA: TGCGCCAGCAGCCAAGGGGACAGGGGATGGAATCAGCCCCAGCATTTT.

V usage is TRBV18 and J usage is TRBJ2-1, with TRBD2 matching 11 bases. Unmatched junction bases numbered 1, after V lost 3 bases and J lost 0 bases. This CDR3 comprises 16 residues. CDR1 is KGHSH and CDR2 is LQKENI in the germline V gene. The CDR3 sequence: CASSPGLAGSYNEQFF. The CDR3 region has the DNA TGTGCCAGCTCACCCGGACTAGCGGGCTCCTACAATGAGCAGTTCTTC.